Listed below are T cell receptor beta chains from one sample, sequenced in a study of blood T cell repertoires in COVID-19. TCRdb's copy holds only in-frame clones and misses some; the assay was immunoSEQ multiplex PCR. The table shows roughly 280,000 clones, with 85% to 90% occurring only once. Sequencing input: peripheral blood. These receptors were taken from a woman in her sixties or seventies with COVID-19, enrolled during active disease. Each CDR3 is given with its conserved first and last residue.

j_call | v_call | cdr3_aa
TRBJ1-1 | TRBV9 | CASSPGTTEAFF
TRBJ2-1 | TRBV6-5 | CASILGLTSYNEQFF
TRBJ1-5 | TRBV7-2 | CASSLGGSQPQHF
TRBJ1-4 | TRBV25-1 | CASSEASGGSVEKLFF
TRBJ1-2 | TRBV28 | CASLRDTSNYGYTF
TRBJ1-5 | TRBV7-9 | CASSPWEWYQPQHF
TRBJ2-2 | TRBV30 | CAWSPGTLITGELFF
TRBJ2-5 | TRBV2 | CASSASSGGVETQYF
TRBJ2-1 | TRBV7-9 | CASSLGISGSDNEQFF
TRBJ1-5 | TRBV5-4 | CASSLGPTRNQPQHF
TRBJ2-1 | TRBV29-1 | CSVEAPQFNNEQFF
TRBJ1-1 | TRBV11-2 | CASSLATPGSATEAFF
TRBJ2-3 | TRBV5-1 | CASSLGLAGGTDTQYF